This entry describes one TCR beta chain. Antigen specificity is unknown. The entry originates in a study of CD4 T cells in relation to SARS-CoV-2 and coronaviruses. General observations from the study: Each donor contributed either pre-pandemic or post-infection samples, not both.

Naive and memory CD4+ T cells were cultured with CEF, then survey-sequenced. Sequencing was performed with immunoSEQ multiplex PCR; in TCRdb, only in-frame clones are kept and a portion is missing. The data hold about 36,000 clones, with roughly four fifths observed a single time. The CDR3 sequence is 16 residues long. V was clipped by 1 base and J by 3 bases; unmatched bases: 4. Germline V gene data show CDR1 as SGHRS and CDR2 as YFSETQ. The TCR was taken from an adult with COVID-19. The chain is built from TRBV5-1 and TRBJ2-1, with TRBD2 identical over 10 bases. The sample comprised naive CD4+ T cells from PBMCs, cultured in vitro. Sample subset: naive CD4+ T cells isolated by negative enrichment. The CDR3 protein is CASSLTSGDLYNEQFF. CDR3 DNA sequence: TGCGCCAGCAGCTTGACTAGCGGGGACCTCTACAATGAGCAGTTCTTC.